This TCR beta chain derives from a study of T cells in localized non-small cell lung cancer. Study-wide results and caveats: When the top 100 tumor clones were examined, a median around 50 of them also appeared in the adjacent lung, which was paired and uninvolved. Uninvolved adjacent lung showed peak T cell clonality, exceeding tumor. Heterogeneity cannot be ruled out, as sequencing used one tumor region only.

Repertoires were generated with immunoSEQ multiplex PCR, while TCRdb's copy carries only in-frame clones and drops some. The table lists some 64,000 clones, roughly 79% of them singletons. The CDR3 is 14 amino acids. CDR1 is MNHEY and CDR2 is SVGAGI in the germline V gene. V lost 7 bases, J lost 10 bases, and 8 bases stayed unmatched. A note on this clone: Antigen unknown.

The genes are TRBV6-5 and TRBJ2-1; 12 bases line up with TRBD2. The starting material was PBMCs, obtained before any cancer treatment. This sequence was found in a man between 40 and 75 years old with stage II lung adenocarcinoma. The CDR3 DNA is TGTGCCAGCACCCTACTAGCGGGAGGTACGGAGCAGTTCTTC. Its translation: CASTLLAGGTEQFF.